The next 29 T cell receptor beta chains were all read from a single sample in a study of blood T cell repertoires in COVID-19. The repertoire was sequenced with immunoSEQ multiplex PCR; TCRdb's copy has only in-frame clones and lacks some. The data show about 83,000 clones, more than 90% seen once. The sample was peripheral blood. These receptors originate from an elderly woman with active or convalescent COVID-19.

CDR3 nucleotide sequence: TGTGCCAGCTCACCAGCTCCCTCTCTCGGGACAGCTAACTATGGCTACACCTTC. Translated: CASSPAPSLGTANYGYTF. V and J are TRBV18 and TRBJ1-2; TRBD1 aligns across 7 bases. Germline-derived CDR1 and CDR2 are KGHSH and LQKENI. The CDR3 sequence is 18 residues long. The V and J ends lost 2 bases and 0 bases, in that order; junction bases with no gene match: 12.

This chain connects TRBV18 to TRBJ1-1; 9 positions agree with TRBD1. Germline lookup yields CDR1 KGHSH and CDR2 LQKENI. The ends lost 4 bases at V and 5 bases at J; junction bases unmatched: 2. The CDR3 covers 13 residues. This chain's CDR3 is CASSRGQGTEAFF. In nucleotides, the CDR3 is TGTGCCAGCTCACGTGGACAGGGGACTGAAGCTTTCTTT.

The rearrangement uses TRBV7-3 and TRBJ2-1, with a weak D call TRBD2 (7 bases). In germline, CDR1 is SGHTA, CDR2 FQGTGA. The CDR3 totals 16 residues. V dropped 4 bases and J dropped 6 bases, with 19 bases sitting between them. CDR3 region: CASSWGGGPYGNEQFF. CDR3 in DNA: TGTGCCAGCAGCTGGGGCGGGGGCCCCTATGGCAATGAGCAGTTCTTC.

The CDR3 sequence is CSVQEPNSYNSPLHF. The CDR3 nucleotides are TGCAGCGTACAGGAGCCGAACTCCTATAATTCACCCCTCCACTTT. V and J are TRBV29-1 and TRBJ1-6; TRBD1 might be the D (5 bases). CDR3 length: 15 residues. CDR1 SQVTM and CDR2 ANQGSEA come from the germline V gene. Between the trimmed V and J ends, which lost 6 bases and 0 bases, there was a span of 12 bases.

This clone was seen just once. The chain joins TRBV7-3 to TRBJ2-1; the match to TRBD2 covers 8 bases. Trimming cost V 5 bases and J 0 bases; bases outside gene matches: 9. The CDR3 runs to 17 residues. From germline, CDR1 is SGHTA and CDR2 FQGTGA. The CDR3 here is CASSTGTSGGSYNEQFF. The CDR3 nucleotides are TGTGCCAGCAGCACCGGCACTAGCGGCGGCTCCTACAATGAGCAGTTCTTC.

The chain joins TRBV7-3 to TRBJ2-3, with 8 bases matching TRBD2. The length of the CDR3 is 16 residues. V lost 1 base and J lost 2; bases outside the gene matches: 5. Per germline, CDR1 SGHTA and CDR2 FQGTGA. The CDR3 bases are TGTGCCAGCAGCTTAAATGGGCGGGGGGACACAGATACGCAGTATTTT. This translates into CASSLNGRGDTDTQYF.

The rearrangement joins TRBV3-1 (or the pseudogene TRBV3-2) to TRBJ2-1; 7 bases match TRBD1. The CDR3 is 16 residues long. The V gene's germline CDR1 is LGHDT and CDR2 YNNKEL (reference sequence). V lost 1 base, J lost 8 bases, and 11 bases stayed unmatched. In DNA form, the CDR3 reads TGTGCCAGCAGCCAAGTGGTTGGACAGGCTAATCATGAGCAGTTCTTC. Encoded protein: CASSQVVGQANHEQFF.

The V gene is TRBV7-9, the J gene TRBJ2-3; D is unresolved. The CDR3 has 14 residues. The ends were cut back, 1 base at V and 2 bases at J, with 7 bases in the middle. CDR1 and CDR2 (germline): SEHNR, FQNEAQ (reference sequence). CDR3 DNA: TGTGCCAGCAGCTTAGGGTTGGCCACAGATACGCAGTATTTT. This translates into CASSLGLATDTQYF. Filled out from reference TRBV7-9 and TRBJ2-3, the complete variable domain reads DTGVSQNPRHKITKRGQNVTFRCDPISEHNRLYWYRQTLGQGPEFLTYFQNEAQLEKSRLLSDRFSAERPKGSFSTLEIQRTEQGDSAMYLCASSLGLATDTQYFGPGTRLTVL.

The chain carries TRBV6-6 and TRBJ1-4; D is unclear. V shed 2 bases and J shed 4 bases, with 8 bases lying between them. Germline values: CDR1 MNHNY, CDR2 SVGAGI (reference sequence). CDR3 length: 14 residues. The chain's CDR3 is CASSYSNNNEKLFF. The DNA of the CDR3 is TGTGCCAGCAGTTACAGCAATAATAATGAAAAACTGTTTTTT.

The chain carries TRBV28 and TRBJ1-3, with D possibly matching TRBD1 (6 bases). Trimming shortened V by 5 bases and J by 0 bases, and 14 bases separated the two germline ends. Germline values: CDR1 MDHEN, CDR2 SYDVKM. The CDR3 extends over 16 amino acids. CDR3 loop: CASSNPGVPSGNTIYF. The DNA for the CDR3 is TGTGCCAGCAGTAACCCAGGGGTGCCCTCTGGAAACACCATATATTTT.

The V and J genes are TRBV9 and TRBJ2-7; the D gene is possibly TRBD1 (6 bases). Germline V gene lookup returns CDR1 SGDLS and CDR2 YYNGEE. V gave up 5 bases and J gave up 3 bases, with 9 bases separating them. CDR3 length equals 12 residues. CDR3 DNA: TGTGCCAGCAGTGGGGGCGGCTACGAGCAGTACTTC. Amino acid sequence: CASSGGGYEQYF.

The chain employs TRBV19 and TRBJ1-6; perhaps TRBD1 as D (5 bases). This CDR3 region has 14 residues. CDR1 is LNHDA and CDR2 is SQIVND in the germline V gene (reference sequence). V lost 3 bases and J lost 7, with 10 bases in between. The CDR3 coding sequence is TGTGCCAGTAGTATTGGTGGGGCAAATTCACCCCTCCACTTT. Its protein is CASSIGGANSPLHF.

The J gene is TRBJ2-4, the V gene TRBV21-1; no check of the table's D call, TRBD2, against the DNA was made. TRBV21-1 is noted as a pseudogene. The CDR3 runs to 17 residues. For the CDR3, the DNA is TGTGCCAGCAGCAAAGTGACGGGGTGGGTAGCCAAAAACATTCAGTACTTC. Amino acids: CASSKVTGWVAKNIQYF.

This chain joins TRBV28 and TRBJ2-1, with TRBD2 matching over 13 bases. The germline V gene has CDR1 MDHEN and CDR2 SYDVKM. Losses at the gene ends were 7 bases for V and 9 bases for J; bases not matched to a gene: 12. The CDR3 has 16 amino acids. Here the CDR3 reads CASISPTSGGAFEQFF. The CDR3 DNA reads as TGTGCCAGCATTTCCCCCACTAGCGGGGGGGCTTTTGAGCAGTTCTTC.

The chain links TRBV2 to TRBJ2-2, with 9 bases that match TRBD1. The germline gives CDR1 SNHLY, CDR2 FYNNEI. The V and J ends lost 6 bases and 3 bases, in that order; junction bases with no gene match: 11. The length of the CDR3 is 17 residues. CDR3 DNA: TGTGCCAGCAGCGCCATTGGGACAGGGTTGTACACCGGGGAGCTGTTTTTT. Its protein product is CASSAIGTGLYTGELFF.

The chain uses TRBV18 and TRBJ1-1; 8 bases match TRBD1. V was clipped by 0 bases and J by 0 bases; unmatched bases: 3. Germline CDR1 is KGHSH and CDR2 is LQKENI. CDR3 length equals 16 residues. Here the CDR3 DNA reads TGTGCCAGCTCACCACCGGGACAGGATATGAACACTGAAGCTTTCTTT. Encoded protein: CASSPPGQDMNTEAFF.

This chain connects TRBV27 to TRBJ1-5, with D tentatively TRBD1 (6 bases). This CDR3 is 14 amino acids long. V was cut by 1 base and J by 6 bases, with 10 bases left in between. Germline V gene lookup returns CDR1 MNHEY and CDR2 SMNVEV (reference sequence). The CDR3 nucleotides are TGTGCCAGCAGTTTATTGGGAGGGGGTCAGCCCCAGCATTTT. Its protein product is CASSLLGGGQPQHF.

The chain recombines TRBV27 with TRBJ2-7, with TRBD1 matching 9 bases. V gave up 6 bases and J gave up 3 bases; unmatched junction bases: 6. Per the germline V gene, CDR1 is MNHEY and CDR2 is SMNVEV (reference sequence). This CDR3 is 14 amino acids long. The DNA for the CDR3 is TGTGCCAGCAGCCCCGGGACAGGGTTCTACGAGCAGTACTTC. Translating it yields CASSPGTGFYEQYF.

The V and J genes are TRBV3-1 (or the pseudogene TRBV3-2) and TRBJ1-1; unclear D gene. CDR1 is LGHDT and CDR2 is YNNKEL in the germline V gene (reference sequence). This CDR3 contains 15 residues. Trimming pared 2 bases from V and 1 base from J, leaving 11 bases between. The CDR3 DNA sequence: TGTGCCAGCAGCCAATTACCTAACGGGAACACTGAAGCTTTCTTT. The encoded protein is CASSQLPNGNTEAFF.

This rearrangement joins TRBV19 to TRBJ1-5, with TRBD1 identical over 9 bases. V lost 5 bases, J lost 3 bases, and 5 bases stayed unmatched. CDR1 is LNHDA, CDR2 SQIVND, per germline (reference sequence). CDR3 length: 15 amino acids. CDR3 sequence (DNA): TGTGCCAGTAGTGCACAGGGGGCAAACAATCAGCCCCAGCATTTT. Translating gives CASSAQGANNQPQHF.

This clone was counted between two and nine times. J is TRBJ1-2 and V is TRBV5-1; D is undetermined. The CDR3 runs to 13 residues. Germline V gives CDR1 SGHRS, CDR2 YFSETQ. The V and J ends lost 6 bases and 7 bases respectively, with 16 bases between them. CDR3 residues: CASKLSANGGYTF. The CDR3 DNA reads TGCGCCAGCAAGCTTTCTGCCAACGGTGGCTACACCTTC.

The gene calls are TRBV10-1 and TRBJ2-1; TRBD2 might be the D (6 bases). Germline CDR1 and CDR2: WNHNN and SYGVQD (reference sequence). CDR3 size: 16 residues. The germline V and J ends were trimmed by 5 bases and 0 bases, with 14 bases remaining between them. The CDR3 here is CASSYLRDFSYNEQFF. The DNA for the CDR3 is TGCGCCAGCAGTTATCTAAGGGACTTCTCCTACAATGAGCAGTTCTTC.

The CDR3 loop reads CASSSRQAWGEQYF. The CDR3 DNA reads TGTGCCAGCAGCTCCAGACAGGCATGGGGCGAGCAGTACTTC. The genes are TRBV7-2 and TRBJ2-7, with a possible D match to TRBD1 (6 bases). The CDR3 spans 14 residues. CDR1 is SGHTA, CDR2 FQGNSA, per germline. V was cut by 4 bases and J by 6 bases, with 16 bases left in between.

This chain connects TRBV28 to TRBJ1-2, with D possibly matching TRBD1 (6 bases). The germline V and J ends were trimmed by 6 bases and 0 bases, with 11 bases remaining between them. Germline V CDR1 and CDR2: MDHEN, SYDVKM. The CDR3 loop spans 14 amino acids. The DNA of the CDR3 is TGTGCCAGCAGCCACGACAGGACTAACTATGGCTACACCTTC. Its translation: CASSHDRTNYGYTF.

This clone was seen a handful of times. CDR3 sequence: CASSPRGYSNQPQHF. As DNA, the CDR3 is TGTGCCAGCAGCCCTCGGGGTTATAGCAATCAGCCCCAGCATTTT. The chain combines TRBV5-8 with TRBJ1-5; no firm D call. The V gene lost 4 bases and the J gene lost 0 bases, with 11 bases spanning the gap. Germline V gene data show CDR1 as SGHTS and CDR2 as YDEGEE. The CDR3 consists of 15 residues.

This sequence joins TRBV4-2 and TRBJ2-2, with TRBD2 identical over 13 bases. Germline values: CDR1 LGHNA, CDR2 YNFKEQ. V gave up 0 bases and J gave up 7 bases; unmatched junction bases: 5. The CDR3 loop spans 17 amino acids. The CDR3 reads CASSQEFTSGGVGELFF. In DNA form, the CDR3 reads TGTGCCAGCAGCCAAGAATTTACTAGCGGGGGGGTCGGGGAGCTGTTTTTT.

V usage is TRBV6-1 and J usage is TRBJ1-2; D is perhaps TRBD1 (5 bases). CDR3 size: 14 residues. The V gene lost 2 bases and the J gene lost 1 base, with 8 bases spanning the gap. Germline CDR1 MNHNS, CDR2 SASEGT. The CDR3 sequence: CASSEQGLNYGYTF. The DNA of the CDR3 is TGTGCCAGCAGTGAACAGGGACTTAACTATGGCTACACCTTC.

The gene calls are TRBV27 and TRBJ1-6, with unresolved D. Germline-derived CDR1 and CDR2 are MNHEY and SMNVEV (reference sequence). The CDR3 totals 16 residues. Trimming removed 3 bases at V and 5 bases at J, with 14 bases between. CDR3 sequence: CASSLVAPPHNSPLHF. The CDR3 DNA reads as TGTGCCAGCAGTTTGGTGGCACCTCCTCATAATTCACCCCTCCACTTT.

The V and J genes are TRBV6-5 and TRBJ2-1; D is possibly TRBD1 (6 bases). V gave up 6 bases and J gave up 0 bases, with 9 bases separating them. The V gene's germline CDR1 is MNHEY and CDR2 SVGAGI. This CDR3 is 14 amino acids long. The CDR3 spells CASSQGLSYNEQFF. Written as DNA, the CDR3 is TGTGCCAGCAGCCAGGGGCTCTCCTACAATGAGCAGTTCTTC.